The 21 T cell receptor beta chains presented below share a single source sample, sequenced in a study of blood T cell repertoires in COVID-19. TCRdb keeps only in-frame clones here, not all; method: immunoSEQ multiplex PCR. The sample records 150,000 or so clones, around four fifths being singletons. Sequencing was done on a sample of peripheral blood. Every receptor here comes from a man in his 70s who had recovered from COVID-19.

The chain joins TRBV27 to TRBJ2-3, with D possibly being TRBD2 (5 bases). Trimming took off 0 bases at V and 3 bases at J, with 13 bases between the two ends. CDR3 length: 16 amino acids. Germline-derived CDR1 and CDR2 are MNHEY and SMNVEV (reference sequence). The CDR3 nucleotides read TGTGCCAGCAGTTTATCGGGGAGCGTAACTACAGATACGCAGTATTTT. Its protein is CASSLSGSVTTDTQYF.

Only one count was recorded for this clone. The chain carries TRBV20-1 and TRBJ2-3; 9 bases line up with TRBD2. Trimming removed 3 bases from V and 4 bases from J; junction bases left unmatched: 5. The CDR3 is 14 amino acids. Germline V gene lookup returns CDR1 DFQATT and CDR2 SNEGSKA (reference sequence). CDR3 amino acids: CSASETSGADTQYF. The CDR3 DNA reads TGCAGTGCTAGTGAGACTAGCGGCGCAGATACGCAGTATTTT.

This clone was counted between two and nine times. V and J are TRBV29-1 and TRBJ1-2; tentatively, D is TRBD1 (5 bases). The CDR3 totals 14 residues. With 1 base removed from V and 4 bases from J, the gap between germline ends came to 13 bases. Germline-derived CDR1 and CDR2 are SQVTM and ANQGSEA. The CDR3: CSVEVPTGGYGYTF. CDR3 bases: TGCAGCGTTGAAGTACCGACCGGGGGCTATGGCTACACCTTC.

V usage is TRBV18 and J usage is TRBJ2-1, with 9 bases matching TRBD2. Germline V gene lookup returns CDR1 KGHSH and CDR2 LQKENI. V lost 3 bases to trimming and J lost 6 bases; unmatched junction nucleotides: 6. This CDR3 is 15 amino acids long. The CDR3 bases are TGTGCCAGCTCACCGGAGGATAGCGGGAGCAATGAGCAGTTCTTC. This encodes CASSPEDSGSNEQFF.

The chain links TRBV6-1 to TRBJ1-3; weak D call: TRBD1 (6 bases). CDR1 is MNHNS, CDR2 SASEGT, per germline. Trimming removed 0 bases from V and 4 bases from J, with 13 bases in between. The CDR3 consists of 16 residues. The CDR3 DNA follows: TGTGCCAGCAGTGAAGCGTCGGCAGGGGCCGGAAACACCATATATTTT. Amino acid sequence: CASSEASAGAGNTIYF.

The rearrangement links TRBV20-1 to TRBJ1-1, with TRBD1 as a possible D gene (6 bases). The germline V gene has CDR1 DFQATT and CDR2 SNEGSKA (reference sequence). This CDR3 contains 14 residues. Trimming removed 3 bases at V and 3 bases at J, with 14 bases between. The CDR3: CSASVQGFDTEAFF. As DNA, the CDR3 is TGCAGTGCTAGTGTTCAGGGGTTTGACACTGAAGCTTTCTTT.

This clone appeared many times. The chain is built from TRBV11-2 and TRBJ2-5; no clear D. Germline CDR1 SGHAT, CDR2 FQNNGV. This CDR3 is built from 12 residues. V was pared by 4 bases and J by 5 bases, with 8 bases between. The CDR3 sequence: CASSSQWETQYF. CDR3 bases: TGTGCCAGCAGCTCCCAGTGGGAGACCCAGTACTTC.

The V gene is TRBV4-3, the J gene TRBJ1-4, with TRBD1 matching 7 bases. The CDR3 runs 15 residues. Germline trimming cut 5 bases from V and 1 base from J; bases unmatched to any gene: 4. Germline V gene lookup returns CDR1 LGHNA and CDR2 YSLEER. CDR3 DNA sequence: TGCGCCAGCAGCTCCCACAGGGGAACTAATGAAAAACTGTTTTTT. It codes for CASSSHRGTNEKLFF.

The J gene is TRBJ2-5, the V gene TRBV2, with 8 bases aligning to TRBD1. V was clipped by 4 bases and J by 6 bases; unmatched bases: 4. This CDR3 contains 13 residues. Per germline, CDR1 SNHLY and CDR2 FYNNEI. CDR3: CASSVDRAKTQYF. The CDR3 nucleotides are TGTGCCAGCAGTGTGGACAGGGCAAAGACCCAGTACTTC.

This chain uses TRBV5-1 with TRBJ2-6, with TRBD1 identical over 11 bases. Germline V gene data show CDR1 as SGHRS and CDR2 as YFSETQ. The CDR3 runs to 18 residues. V dropped 2 bases and J dropped 1; count of bases not matched to a gene: 5. The CDR3 loop reads CASSFWGQGVSGANVLTF. For the CDR3, the DNA is TGCGCCAGCAGCTTTTGGGGACAGGGGGTTTCTGGGGCCAACGTCCTGACTTTC.

In this sample, this clone turned up a few times. This chain joins TRBV20-1 and TRBJ2-5, with D uncertain. The CDR3 length is 11 residues. Germline V gene data show CDR1 as DFQATT and CDR2 as SNEGSKA (reference sequence). V was cut by 6 bases and J by 4 bases, with 9 bases left in between. The CDR3 reads CSALSGETQYF. For the CDR3, the DNA is TGCAGTGCCCTCTCGGGAGAGACCCAGTACTTC.

V usage is TRBV4-2 and J usage is TRBJ2-7, with 8 positions matching TRBD1. Germline lookup yields CDR1 LGHNA and CDR2 YNFKEQ. V was clipped by 4 bases and J by 4 bases; unmatched bases: 12. The CDR3 loop spans 16 amino acids. The CDR3 nucleotides are TGTGCCAGCAGCCCATCGACAGGGGATTGGGTTTACGAGCAGTACTTC. It translates to CASSPSTGDWVYEQYF.

This chain links TRBV5-1 with TRBJ2-3, with 7 nucleotides matching TRBD2. Germline CDR1 and CDR2: SGHRS and YFSETQ. Germline trimming cut 5 bases from V and 2 bases from J; bases unmatched to any gene: 8. The CDR3 is 15 amino acids. CDR3 nucleotide sequence: TGCGCCAGCAGTCAGGGACTATCCAACACAGATACGCAGTATTTT. It specifies CASSQGLSNTDTQYF.

CDR3 nucleotides: TGTGCCAGCAGTTCTAGGTTAGGAGGGGATACGCAGTATTTT. Its protein product is CASSSRLGGDTQYF. The V and J genes are TRBV6-2 or TRBV6-3 and TRBJ2-3; D is perhaps TRBD2 (6 bases). This CDR3 has 14 amino acids. V lost 4 bases to trimming and J lost 6 bases, with 14 bases between them. From germline, CDR1 is MNHEY and CDR2 SVGEGT.

The chain is built from TRBV18 and TRBJ2-2; 9 nucleotides match TRBD2. The CDR3 extends over 17 amino acids. Losses at the gene ends were 2 bases for V and 3 bases for J; bases not matched to a gene: 7. CDR1 is KGHSH, CDR2 LQKENI, per germline. The CDR3 DNA follows: TGTGCCAGCTCACCATTTGGTAGCGGGAGTTACACCGGGGAGCTGTTTTTT. Translating gives CASSPFGSGSYTGELFF.

This clone was found a few times. V and J are TRBV7-8 and TRBJ1-1; D is undetermined. CDR3 length equals 12 residues. V lost 5 bases, J lost 1 base, and 5 bases lay in between. CDR1 SGHVS and CDR2 FQNEAQ come from the germline V gene. The CDR3 DNA follows: TGTGCCAGCAGCCACTCGAACACTGAAGCTTTCTTT. The encoded protein is CASSHSNTEAFF.

This chain connects TRBV11-2 to TRBJ2-5, with 7 bases that match TRBD1. CDR3 length: 13 amino acids. The junction had 7 bases not matched to a gene; V was cut back by 5 bases and J by 7 bases. Germline V lookup: CDR1 SGHAT, CDR2 FQNNGV. For the CDR3, the DNA is TGTGCCAGCAGCCCTGGACAGGAGGCGACCCAGTACTTC. It yields the protein CASSPGQEATQYF.

DNA for the CDR3: TGTGCCAGCAACCCGGGCGGGAGCACAGATACGCAGTATTTT. Amino acids: CASNPGGSTDTQYF. This chain connects TRBV28 to TRBJ2-3, with a possible D match to TRBD2 (5 bases). CDR1 is MDHEN, CDR2 SYDVKM, per germline. The CDR3 loop spans 14 amino acids. V was trimmed by 7 bases and J by 0 bases, leaving 11 bases between them.

The chain combines TRBV10-3 with TRBJ2-7, with 7 bases lining up with TRBD2. The germline CDR1 and CDR2 sequences are ENHRY and SYGVKD. The CDR3 spans 14 residues. The V and J ends lost 8 bases and 4 bases, in that order; junction bases with no gene match: 11. CDR3 coding DNA: TGTGCCATCTGGGAGGGAGAGCCAGAGTACGAGCAGTACTTC. This codes for CAIWEGEPEYEQYF.

The chain couples TRBV19 to TRBJ2-5; D is unclear. The CDR3 runs 12 residues. The germline V gene has CDR1 LNHDA and CDR2 SQIVND (reference sequence). The V and J ends lost 3 bases and 1 base respectively, with 3 bases between them. This chain's CDR3 is CASSISQETQYF. CDR3 DNA: TGTGCCAGTAGTATTAGCCAAGAGACCCAGTACTTC.

V usage is TRBV5-1 and J usage is TRBJ1-5; 9 bases are a match to TRBD1. This CDR3 has 15 residues. The V and J ends lost 5 bases and 6 bases, in that order; junction bases with no gene match: 9. The germline CDR1 and CDR2 sequences are SGHRS and YFSETQ. For the CDR3, the DNA is TGCGCCAGCAGTTGGACAGGGGATAAGGGTCAGCCCCAGCATTTT. It translates to CASSWTGDKGQPQHF.